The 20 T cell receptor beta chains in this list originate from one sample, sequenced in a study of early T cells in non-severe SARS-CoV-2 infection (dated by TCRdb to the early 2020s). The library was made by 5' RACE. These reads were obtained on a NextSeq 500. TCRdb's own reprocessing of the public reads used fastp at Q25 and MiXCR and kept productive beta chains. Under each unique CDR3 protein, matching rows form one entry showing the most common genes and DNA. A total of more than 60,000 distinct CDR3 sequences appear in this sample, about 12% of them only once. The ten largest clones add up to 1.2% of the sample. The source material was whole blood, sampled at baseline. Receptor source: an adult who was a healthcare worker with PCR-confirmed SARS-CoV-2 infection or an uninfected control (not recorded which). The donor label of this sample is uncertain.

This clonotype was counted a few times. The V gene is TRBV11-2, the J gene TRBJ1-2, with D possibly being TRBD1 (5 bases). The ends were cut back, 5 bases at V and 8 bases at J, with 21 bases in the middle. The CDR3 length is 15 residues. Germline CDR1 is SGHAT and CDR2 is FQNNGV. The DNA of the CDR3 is TGTGCCAGCAGCCGGCCCGGGGGGACCCCACGCGGCTACACCTTC. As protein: CASSRPGGTPRGYTF.

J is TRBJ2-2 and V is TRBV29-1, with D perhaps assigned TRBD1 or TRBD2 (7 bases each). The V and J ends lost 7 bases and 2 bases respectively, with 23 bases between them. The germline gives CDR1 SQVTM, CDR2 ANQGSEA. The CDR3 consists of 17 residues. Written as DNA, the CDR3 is TGCAGCGCCACAAGCGGAGCGGGACAGATCAACACCGGGGAGCTGTTTTTT. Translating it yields CSATSGAGQINTGELFF.

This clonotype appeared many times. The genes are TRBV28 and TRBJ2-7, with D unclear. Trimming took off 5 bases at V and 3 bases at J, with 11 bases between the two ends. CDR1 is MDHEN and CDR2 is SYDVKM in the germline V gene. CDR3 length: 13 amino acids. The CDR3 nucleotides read TGTGCCAGCAGTCTCGGGTCGAACTACGAGCAGTACGTC. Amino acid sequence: CASSLGSNYEQYV.

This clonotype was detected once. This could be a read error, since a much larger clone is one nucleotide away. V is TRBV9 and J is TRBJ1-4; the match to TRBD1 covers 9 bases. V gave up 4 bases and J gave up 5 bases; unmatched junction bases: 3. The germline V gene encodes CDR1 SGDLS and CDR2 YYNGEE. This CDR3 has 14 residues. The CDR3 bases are TGTGCCAGCAGCATAGGACAGGGGAATGAAAAACTGTTTTTT. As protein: CASSIGQGNEKLFF.

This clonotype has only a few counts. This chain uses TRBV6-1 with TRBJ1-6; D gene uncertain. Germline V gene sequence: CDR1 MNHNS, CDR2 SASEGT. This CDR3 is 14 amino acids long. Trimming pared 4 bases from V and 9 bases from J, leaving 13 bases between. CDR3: CASSGGRSISPLHF. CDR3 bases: TGTGCCAGCAGTGGAGGCCGTTCTATTTCACCCCTCCACTTT.

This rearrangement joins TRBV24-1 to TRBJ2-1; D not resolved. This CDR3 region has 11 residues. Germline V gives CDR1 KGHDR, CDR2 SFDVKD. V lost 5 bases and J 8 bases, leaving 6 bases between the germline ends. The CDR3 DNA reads TGTGCCACCAGTGTCATGGATGAGCAGTTCTTC. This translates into CATSVMDEQFF.

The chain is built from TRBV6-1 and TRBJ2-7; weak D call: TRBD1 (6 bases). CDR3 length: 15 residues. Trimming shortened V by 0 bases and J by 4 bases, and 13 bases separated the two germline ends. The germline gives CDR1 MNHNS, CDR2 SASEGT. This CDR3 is CASSEAGQPHYEQYV. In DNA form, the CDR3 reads TGTGCCAGCAGTGAAGCTGGACAGCCGCATTACGAGCAGTACGTC.

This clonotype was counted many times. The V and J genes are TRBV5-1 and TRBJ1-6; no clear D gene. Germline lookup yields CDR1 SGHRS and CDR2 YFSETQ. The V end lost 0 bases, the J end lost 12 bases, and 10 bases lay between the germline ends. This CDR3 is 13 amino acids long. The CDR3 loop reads CASSLVSWEPLHF. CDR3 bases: TGCGCCAGCAGCTTGGTGTCGTGGGAACCCCTCCACTTT.

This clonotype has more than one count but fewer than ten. The CDR3 bases are TGTGCCAGCAGCCGCCCCCCTTCCCGCGGTACAGATACGCAGTATTTT. Amino acid sequence: CASSRPPSRGTDTQYF. The chain is built from TRBV13 and TRBJ2-3, with D uncertain. V was pared by 5 bases and J by 3 bases, with 18 bases between. Looked up from germline, CDR1 is PRHDT and CDR2 is FYEKMQ (reference sequence). The CDR3 covers 16 residues.

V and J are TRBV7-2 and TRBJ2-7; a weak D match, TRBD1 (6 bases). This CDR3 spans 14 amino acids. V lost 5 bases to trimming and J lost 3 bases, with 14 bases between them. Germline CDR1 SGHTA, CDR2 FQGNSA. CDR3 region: CASSRPGHIYEQYV. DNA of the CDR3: TGTGCCAGCAGCCGACCGGGACATATCTACGAGCAGTACGTC.

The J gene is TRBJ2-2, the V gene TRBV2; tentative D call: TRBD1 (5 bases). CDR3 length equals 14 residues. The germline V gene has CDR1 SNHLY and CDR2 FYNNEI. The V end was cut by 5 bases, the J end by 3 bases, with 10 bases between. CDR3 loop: CASSYQGDTGELFF. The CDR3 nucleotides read TGTGCCAGCAGTTACCAGGGCGACACCGGGGAGCTGTTTTTT.

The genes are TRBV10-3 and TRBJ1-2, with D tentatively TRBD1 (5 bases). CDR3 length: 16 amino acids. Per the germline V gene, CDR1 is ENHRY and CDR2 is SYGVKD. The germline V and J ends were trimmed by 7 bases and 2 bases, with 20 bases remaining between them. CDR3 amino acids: CAITAGRQGPNYGYTF. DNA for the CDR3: TGTGCCATCACTGCAGGTCGGCAGGGACCAAACTATGGCTACACCTTC.

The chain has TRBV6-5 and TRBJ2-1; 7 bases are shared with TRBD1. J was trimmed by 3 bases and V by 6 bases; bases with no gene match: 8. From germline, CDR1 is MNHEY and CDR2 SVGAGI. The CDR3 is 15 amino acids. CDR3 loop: CASRSGTEYYNEQFF. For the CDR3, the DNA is TGTGCCAGCAGGTCAGGGACAGAATACTACAATGAGCAGTTCTTC.

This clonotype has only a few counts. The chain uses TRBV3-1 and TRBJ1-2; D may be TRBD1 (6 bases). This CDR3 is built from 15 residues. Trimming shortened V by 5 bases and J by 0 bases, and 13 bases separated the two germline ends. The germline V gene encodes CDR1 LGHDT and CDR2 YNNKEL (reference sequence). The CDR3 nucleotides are TGTGCCAGCAGCGGCCGGGACAAAGCTAACTATGGCTACACCTTC. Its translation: CASSGRDKANYGYTF. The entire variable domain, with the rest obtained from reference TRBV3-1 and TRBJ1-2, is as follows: DTAVSQTPKYLVTQMGNDKSIKCEQNLGHDTMYWYKQDSKKFLKIMFSYNNKELIINETVPNRFSPKSPDKAHLNLHINSLELGDSAVYFCASSGRDKANYGYTFGSGTRLTVV.

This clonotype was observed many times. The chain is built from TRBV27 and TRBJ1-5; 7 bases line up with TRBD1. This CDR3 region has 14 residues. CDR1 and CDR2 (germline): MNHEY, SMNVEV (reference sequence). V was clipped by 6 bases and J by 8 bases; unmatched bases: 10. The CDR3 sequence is CASSSRGGDEPQHF. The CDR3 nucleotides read TGTGCCAGCAGCTCCAGGGGGGGGGATGAGCCCCAGCATTTT.

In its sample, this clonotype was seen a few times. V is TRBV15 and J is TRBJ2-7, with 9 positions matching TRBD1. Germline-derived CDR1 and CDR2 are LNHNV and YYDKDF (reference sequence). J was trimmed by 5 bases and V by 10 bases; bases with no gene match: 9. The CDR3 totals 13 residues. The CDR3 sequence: CASSGTGSHEQYV. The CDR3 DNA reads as TGTGCCAGTTCCGGGACAGGGTCCCACGAGCAGTACGTC.

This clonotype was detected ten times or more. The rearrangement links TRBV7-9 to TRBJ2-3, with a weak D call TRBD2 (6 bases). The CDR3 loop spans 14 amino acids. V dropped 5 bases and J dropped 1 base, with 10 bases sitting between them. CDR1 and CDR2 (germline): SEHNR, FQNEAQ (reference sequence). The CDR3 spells CASSLGTGTDTQYF. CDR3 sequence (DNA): TGTGCCAGCAGCCTAGGGACTGGCACAGATACGCAGTATTTT.

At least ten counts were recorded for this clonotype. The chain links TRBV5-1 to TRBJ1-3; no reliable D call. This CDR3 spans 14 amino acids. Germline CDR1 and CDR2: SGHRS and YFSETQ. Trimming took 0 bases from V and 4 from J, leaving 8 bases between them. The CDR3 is CASSLGTGGNTIYF. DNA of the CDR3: TGCGCCAGCAGCTTGGGTACGGGGGGAAACACCATATATTTT.

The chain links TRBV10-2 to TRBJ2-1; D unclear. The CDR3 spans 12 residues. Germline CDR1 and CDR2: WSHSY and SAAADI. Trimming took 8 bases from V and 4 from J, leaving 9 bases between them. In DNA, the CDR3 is TGCGCCAGCCTCAAGTCGTACAATGAGCAGTTCTTC. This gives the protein CASLKSYNEQFF.

CDR3 region: CASSLQDIKNTEAFF. Here the CDR3 DNA reads TGTGCCAGCAGTTTGCAGGATATTAAGAACACTGAAGCTTTCTTT. This sequence joins TRBV12-3 or TRBV12-4 and TRBJ1-1, with no clear D. V dropped 3 bases and J dropped 1 base, with 12 bases sitting between them. The CDR3 is 15 residues long.